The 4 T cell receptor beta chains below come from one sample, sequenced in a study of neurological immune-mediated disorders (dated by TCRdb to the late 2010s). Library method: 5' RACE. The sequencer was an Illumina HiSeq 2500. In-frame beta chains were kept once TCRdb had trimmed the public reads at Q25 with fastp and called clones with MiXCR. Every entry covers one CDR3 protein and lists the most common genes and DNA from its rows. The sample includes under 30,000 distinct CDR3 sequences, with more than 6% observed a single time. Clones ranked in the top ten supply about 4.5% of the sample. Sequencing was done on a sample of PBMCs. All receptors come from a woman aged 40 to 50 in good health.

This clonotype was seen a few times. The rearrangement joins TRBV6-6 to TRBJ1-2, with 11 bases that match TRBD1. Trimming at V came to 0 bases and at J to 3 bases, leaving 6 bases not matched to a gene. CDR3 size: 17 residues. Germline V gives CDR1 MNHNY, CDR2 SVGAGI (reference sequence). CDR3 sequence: CASSYSVSGQGDYGYTF. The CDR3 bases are TGTGCCAGCAGTTACTCAGTTTCGGGACAGGGGGACTATGGCTACACCTTC.

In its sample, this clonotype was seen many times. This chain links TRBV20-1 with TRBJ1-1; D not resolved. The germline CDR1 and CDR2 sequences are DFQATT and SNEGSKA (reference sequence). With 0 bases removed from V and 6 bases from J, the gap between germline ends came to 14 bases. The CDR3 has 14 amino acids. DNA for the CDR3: TGCAGTGCTAGAGATGCGGTAGGTTACCCTGAAGCTTTCTTT. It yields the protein CSARDAVGYPEAFF.

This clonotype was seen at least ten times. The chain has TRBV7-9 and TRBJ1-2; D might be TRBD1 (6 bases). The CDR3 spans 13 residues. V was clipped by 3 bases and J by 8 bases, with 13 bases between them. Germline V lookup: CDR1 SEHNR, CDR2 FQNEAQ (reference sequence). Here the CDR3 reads CASSLSGGAGYTF. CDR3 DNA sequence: TGTGCCAGCAGCTTGTCTGGGGGCGCGGGCTACACCTTC.

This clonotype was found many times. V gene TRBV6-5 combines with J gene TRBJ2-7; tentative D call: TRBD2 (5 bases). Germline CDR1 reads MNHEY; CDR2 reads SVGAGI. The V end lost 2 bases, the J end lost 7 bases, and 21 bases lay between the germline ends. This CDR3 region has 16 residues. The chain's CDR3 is CASSYEARRPTGEQYF. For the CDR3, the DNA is TGTGCCAGCAGTTACGAAGCCCGGCGCCCGACGGGGGAGCAGTACTTC.